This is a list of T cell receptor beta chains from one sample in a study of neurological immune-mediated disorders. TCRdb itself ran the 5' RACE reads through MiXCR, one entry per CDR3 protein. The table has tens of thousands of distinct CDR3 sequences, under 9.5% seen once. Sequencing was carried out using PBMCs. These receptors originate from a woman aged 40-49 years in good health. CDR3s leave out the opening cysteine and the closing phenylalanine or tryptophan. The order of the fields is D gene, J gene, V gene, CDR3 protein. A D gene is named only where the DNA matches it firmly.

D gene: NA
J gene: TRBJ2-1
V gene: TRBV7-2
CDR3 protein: ASSIRGDSYNEQF

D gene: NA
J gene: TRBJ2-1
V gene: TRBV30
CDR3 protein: AWNSDMDNYNEQF

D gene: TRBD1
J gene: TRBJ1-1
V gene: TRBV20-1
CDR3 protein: SARGTGGSGGSF

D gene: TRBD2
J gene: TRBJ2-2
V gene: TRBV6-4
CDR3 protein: ASSLLAGDTGELF

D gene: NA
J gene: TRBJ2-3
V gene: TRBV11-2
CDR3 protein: ASSLRGGSTDTQY

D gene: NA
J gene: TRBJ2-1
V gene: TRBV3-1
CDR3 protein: ASSQDLSAPSSYNEQF

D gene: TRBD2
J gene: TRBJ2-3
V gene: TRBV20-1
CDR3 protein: SARLAGGASTDTQY

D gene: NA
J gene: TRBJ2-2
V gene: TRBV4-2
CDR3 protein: ASSQAGELF

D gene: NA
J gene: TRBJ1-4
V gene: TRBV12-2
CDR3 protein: ASRPDRNEGDEKLF

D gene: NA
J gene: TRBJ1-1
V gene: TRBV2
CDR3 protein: ASSNKANTEAF

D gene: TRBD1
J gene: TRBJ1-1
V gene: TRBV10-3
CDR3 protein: AISHLGQRNTEAF

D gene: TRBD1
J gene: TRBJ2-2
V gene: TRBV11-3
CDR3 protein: ASSFTGGGTGELF

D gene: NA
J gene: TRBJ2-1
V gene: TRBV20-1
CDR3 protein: SAVKGFNEQF

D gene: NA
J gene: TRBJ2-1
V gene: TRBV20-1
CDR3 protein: SARSYNEQF

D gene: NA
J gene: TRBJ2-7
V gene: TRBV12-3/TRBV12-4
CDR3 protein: ASSRDASYEQY

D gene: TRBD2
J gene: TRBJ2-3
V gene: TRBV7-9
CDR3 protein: ASSLGGAGGPQDTQY

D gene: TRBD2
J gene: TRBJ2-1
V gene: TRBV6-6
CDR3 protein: ASVGASGPNEQF

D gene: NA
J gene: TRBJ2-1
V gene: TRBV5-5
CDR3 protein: ASSLGPGVDEQF

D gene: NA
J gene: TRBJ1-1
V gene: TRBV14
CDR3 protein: ASNRAAGTEAF

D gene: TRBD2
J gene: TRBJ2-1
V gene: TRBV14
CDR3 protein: ASSHKSRLAP

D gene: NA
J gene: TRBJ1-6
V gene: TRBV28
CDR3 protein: ASRSGADSYNSPLH

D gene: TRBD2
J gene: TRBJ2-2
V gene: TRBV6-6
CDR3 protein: ASSGDYRGGELF

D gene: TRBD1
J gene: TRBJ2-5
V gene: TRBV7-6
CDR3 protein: ASSSKPQQGRGETQY

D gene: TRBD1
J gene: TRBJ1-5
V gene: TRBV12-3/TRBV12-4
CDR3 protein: ASRTRTGNQPQH

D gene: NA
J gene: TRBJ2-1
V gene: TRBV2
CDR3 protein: ASSDGDKDNEQF

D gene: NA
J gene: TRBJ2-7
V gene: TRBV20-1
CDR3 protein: SARPPIGNLYEQY

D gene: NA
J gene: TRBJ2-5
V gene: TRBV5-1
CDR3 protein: ASSLEQREKTQY

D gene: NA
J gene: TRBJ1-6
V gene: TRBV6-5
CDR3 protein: ASSYWSSSYNSPLH

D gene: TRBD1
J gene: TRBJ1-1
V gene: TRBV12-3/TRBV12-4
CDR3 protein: ASSPSRGSTEAF

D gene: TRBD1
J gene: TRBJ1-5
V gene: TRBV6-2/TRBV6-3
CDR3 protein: ASSYGTGVGQPQH

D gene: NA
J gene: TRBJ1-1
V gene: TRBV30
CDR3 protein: AWSRQGQQDTEAF

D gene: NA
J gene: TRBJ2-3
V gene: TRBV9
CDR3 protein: ASSVGRADSTDTQY

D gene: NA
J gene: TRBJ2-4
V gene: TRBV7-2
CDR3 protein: ASSPGSKNIQY

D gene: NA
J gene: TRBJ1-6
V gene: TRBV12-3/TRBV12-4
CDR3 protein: ASSRTGNDSPLH

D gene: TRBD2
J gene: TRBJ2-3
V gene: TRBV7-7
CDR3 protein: ASSQSSGSGTDTQY

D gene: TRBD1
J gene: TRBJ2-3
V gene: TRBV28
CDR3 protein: ASSPQDRGTDTQY

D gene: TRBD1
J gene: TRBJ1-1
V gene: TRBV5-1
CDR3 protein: ASSRDRGVTEAF

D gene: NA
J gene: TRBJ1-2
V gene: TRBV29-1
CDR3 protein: SVDLPWGYT

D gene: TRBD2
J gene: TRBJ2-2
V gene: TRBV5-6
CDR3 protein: ASSMNRDYPNTGELF

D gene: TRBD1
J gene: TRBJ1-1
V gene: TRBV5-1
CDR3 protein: ASSLGQGIAEAF

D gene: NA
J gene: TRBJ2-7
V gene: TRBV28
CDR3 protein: ASTRGTHPTYEQY

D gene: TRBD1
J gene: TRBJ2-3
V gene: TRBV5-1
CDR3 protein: ASSLEAGGQDTQY

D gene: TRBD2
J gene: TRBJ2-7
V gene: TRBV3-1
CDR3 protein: ASSQRRPSGSHEQY

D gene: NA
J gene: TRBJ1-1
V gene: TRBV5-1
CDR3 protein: ASSLGVVQGNTEAF

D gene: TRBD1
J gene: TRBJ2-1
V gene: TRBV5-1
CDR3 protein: ASSLAPGQGGGYNEQF

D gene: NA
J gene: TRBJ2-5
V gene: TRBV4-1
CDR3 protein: ASSQDGNFQETQY

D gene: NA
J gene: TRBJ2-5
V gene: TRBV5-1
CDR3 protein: ASRTAQGNTLETQY

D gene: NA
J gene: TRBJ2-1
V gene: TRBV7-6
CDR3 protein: ASSERYRDNNEQF

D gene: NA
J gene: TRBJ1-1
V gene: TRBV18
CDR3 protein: ASSPDKNTEAF

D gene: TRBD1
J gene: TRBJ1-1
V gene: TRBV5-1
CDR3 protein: ASSIGQGTRDTEAF

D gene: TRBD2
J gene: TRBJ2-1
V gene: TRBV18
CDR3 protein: ASSPRAGVTYNEQF